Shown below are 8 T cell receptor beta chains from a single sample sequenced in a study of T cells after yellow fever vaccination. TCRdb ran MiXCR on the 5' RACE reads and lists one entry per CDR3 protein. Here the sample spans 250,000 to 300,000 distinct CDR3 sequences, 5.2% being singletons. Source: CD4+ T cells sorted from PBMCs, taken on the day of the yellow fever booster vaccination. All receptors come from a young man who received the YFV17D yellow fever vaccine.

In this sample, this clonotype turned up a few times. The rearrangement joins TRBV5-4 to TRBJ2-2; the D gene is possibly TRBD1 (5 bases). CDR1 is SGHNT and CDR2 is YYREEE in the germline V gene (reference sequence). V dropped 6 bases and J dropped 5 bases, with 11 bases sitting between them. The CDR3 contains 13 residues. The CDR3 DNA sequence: TGTGCCAGCACCTCCAGGGCTACCGGGGAGCTGTTTTTT. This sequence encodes CASTSRATGELFF.

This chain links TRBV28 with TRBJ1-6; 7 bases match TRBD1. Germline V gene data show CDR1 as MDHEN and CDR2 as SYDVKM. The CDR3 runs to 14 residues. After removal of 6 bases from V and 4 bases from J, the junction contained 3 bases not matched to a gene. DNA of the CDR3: TGTGCCAGCAGCTACAGGGGATATAATTCACCCCTCCACTTT. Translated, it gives CASSYRGYNSPLHF.

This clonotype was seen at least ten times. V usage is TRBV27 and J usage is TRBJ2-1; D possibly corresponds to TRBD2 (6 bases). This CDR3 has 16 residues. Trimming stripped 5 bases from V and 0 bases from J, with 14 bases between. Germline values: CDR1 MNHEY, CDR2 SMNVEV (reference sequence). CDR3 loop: CASSGARRGSYNEQFF. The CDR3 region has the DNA TGTGCCAGCAGTGGGGCCCGGCGGGGCTCCTACAATGAGCAGTTCTTC.

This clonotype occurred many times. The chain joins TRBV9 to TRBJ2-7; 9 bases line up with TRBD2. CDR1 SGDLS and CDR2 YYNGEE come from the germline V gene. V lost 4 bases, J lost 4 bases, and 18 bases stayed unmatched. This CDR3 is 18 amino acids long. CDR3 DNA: TGTGCCAGCAGCTGTGGTTCCGGCGGGGGGGCAGTTTCGTACGAGCAGTACGTC. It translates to CASSCGSGGGAVSYEQYV.

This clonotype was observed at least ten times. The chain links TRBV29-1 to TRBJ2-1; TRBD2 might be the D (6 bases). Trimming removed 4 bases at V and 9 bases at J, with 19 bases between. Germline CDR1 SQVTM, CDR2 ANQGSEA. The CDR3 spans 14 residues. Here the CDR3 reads CSVVRRLGEGEQFF. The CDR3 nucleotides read TGCAGCGTTGTACGGCGACTAGGCGAGGGTGAGCAGTTCTTC.

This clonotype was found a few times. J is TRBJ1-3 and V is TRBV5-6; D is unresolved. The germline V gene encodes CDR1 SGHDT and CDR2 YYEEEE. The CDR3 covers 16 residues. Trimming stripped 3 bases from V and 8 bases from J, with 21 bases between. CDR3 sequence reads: CASSWGLLSEADTIYF. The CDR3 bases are TGTGCCAGCAGCTGGGGTTTGCTGTCCGAAGCCGACACCATATATTTT. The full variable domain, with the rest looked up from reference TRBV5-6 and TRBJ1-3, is DAGVTQSPTHLIKTRGQQVTLRCSPKSGHDTVSWYQQALGQGPQFIFQYYEEEERQRGNFPDRFSGHQFPNYSSELNVNALLLGDSALYLCASSWGLLSEADTIYFGEGSWLTVV.

CDR3 DNA: TGTGCCAGCAGCTTCGGGGGGGTGACAAAGACCCAGTACTTC. Its protein product is CASSFGGVTKTQYF. V usage is TRBV7-3 and J usage is TRBJ2-5, with 8 bases matching TRBD2. Germline values: CDR1 SGHTA, CDR2 FQGTGA. J lost 6 bases, V lost 3 bases, and 6 bases had no gene match. CDR3 length: 14 amino acids.

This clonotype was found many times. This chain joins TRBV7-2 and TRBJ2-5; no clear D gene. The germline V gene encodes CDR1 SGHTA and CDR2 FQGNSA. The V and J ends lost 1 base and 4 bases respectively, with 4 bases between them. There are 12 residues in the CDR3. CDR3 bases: TGTGCCAGCAGCTTAGTCCGAGAGACCCAGTACTTC. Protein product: CASSLVRETQYF.